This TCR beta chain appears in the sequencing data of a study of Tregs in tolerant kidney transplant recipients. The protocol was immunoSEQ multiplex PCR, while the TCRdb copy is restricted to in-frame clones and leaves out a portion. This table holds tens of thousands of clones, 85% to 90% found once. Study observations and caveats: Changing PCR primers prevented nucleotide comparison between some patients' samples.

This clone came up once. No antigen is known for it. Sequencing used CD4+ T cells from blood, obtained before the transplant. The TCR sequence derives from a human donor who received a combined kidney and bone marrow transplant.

DNA of the CDR3: TGTGCCAGCGGACGGACATCTTTTGGGGTAAATGAGCAGTTCTTC. Translating it yields CASGRTSFGVNEQFF. The chain joins TRBV6-5 to TRBJ2-1; D might be TRBD1 (5 bases). The V end lost 8 bases, the J end lost 7 bases, and 21 bases lay between the germline ends. The CDR3 consists of 15 residues. Germline V lookup: CDR1 MNHEY, CDR2 SVGAGI.